The 12 T cell receptor beta chains listed next were all sequenced from one sample in a study of blood T cells in healthy people across ages. The authors ran a second PCR of roughly 6 to 11 cycles using a sample-barcoded 5' primer and a J-beta primer mix. One entry per CDR3 protein, called by TCRdb with MiXCR from the 5' RACE reads. In the table there are 1.5 million to 2 million distinct CDR3 sequences, about 28% of which are singletons. Sequencing was performed on blood. The receptors shown here come from a woman under 40 in good health.

The chain has TRBV5-4 and TRBJ1-2; 12 positions match TRBD1. The length of the CDR3 is 17 residues. Trimming removed 2 bases from V and 7 bases from J; junction bases left unmatched: 12. Germline V gene lookup returns CDR1 SGHNT and CDR2 YYREEE (reference sequence). The DNA for the CDR3 is TGTGCCAGCAGCTTACCCGGGACAGGGGGCAACAACGGTGGCTACACCTTC. Amino acids: CASSLPGTGGNNGGYTF.

As regards this clonotype: Relative to the germline gene, one junction end is altered; a read error may explain this. CDR3 sequence: CVSTGWVDGYTF. CDR3 DNA: TGTGTCAGCACCGGCTGGGTCGATGGCTACACCTTC. The chain is built from TRBV28 and TRBJ1-2; D not resolved. The CDR3 has 12 amino acids. Germline CDR1 reads MDHEN; CDR2 reads SYDVKM.

This rearrangement joins TRBV20-1 to TRBJ2-1; TRBD2 matches at 10 bases. V trimming: 0 bases; J trimming: 5 bases; junction bases outside the gene matches: 4. Germline V gene lookup returns CDR1 DFQATT and CDR2 SNEGSKA (reference sequence). The CDR3 has 15 amino acids. CDR3 coding DNA: TGCAGTGCTAGAGACATACTAGCGGGACACAATGAGCAGTTCTTC. Its protein is CSARDILAGHNEQFF.

This clonotype was recorded many times. This chain joins TRBV29-1 and TRBJ2-7, with a possible D match to TRBD2 (7 bases). The germline V and J ends were trimmed by 4 bases and 2 bases, with 12 bases remaining between them. The CDR3 loop spans 13 amino acids. CDR1 is SQVTM, CDR2 ANQGSEA, per germline. The CDR3 nucleotides are TGCAGCGTTGTCGGGGGGACACCCTACGAGCAGTACTTC. Its protein is CSVVGGTPYEQYF.

This clonotype was detected a few times. The J gene is TRBJ2-1, the V gene TRBV28; D remains unclear. CDR1 and CDR2 (germline): MDHEN, SYDVKM. V lost 7 bases and J lost 7, with 8 bases in between. The CDR3 covers 11 residues. This chain's CDR3 is CASNIRNEQFF. The CDR3 nucleotides read TGTGCCAGCAACATACGGAATGAGCAGTTCTTC.

This clonotype was counted between two and nine times. The genes are TRBV12-3 or TRBV12-4 and TRBJ2-5, with D perhaps TRBD1 or TRBD2 (6 bases each). This CDR3 region has 14 residues. V lost 7 bases and J lost 5, with 17 bases in between. The CDR3: CASTPSGARETQYF. The CDR3 nucleotides are TGTGCCAGCACCCCGTCGGGGGCCCGGGAGACCCAGTACTTC.

The chain has TRBV11-3 and TRBJ2-5, with a possible D match to TRBD2 (7 bases). Germline assignment: CDR1 SGHNT and CDR2 YENEEA. The CDR3 extends over 15 amino acids. Trimming cost V 5 bases and J 4 bases, with 17 bases left between them. The CDR3 is CASSAQGTKGETQYF. The CDR3 region has the DNA TGTGCCAGCAGCGCCCAGGGGACTAAAGGAGAGACCCAGTACTTC.

Of note for this clonotype: One end of the junction fails to match germline, which may point to a read error. V gene TRBV12-3 or TRBV12-4 combines with J gene TRBJ2-5; D is ambiguous. The CDR3 spans 15 residues. CDR3 region: CANSYRSNAPYEQYF. CDR3 in DNA: TGTGCCAACAGTTACCGGTCGAACGCTCCCTATGAGCAGTACTTC.

Comments on this clonotype: The junction does not match germline at one end; this may be a read error. This rearrangement joins TRBV2 to TRBJ2-2, with a tentative D call TRBD2 (6 bases). From germline, CDR1 is SNHLY and CDR2 FYNNEI. This CDR3 has 12 residues. Here the CDR3 reads CASRDNTGGLFF. DNA of the CDR3: TGTGCCAGCAGGGACAACACCGGGGGGCTGTTTTTT.

The CDR3 DNA reads TGTGCCAGCACCGGTTTGGGGCAGACGAAGTACGAGCAGTACTTC. Translating gives CASTGLGQTKYEQYF. The chain joins TRBV7-9 to TRBJ2-7; D possibly corresponds to TRBD1 (5 bases). CDR1 SEHNR and CDR2 FQNEAQ come from the germline V gene (reference sequence). The CDR3 is 15 amino acids. Trimming cost V 7 bases and J 4 bases, with 20 bases left between them.

This clonotype was recorded a few times. The chain combines TRBV5-1 with TRBJ2-3; D is possibly TRBD1 (6 bases). This CDR3 region has 14 residues. In germline, CDR1 is SGHRS, CDR2 YFSETQ. With 1 base removed from V and 11 bases from J, the gap between germline ends came to 17 bases. The CDR3 DNA is TGCGCCAGCAGCTTGTCACAGGGAAGAGGAGGGCAGTATTTT. It specifies CASSLSQGRGGQYF.

The chain carries TRBV7-2 and TRBJ2-3; D unresolved. Germline CDR1 and CDR2: SGHTA and FQGNSA. Trimming removed 2 bases at V and 2 bases at J, with 11 bases between. The CDR3 is 15 amino acids. CDR3 sequence: CASSLRLNPTDTQYF. CDR3 nucleotides: TGTGCCAGCAGCTTAAGGCTGAACCCCACAGATACGCAGTATTTT.